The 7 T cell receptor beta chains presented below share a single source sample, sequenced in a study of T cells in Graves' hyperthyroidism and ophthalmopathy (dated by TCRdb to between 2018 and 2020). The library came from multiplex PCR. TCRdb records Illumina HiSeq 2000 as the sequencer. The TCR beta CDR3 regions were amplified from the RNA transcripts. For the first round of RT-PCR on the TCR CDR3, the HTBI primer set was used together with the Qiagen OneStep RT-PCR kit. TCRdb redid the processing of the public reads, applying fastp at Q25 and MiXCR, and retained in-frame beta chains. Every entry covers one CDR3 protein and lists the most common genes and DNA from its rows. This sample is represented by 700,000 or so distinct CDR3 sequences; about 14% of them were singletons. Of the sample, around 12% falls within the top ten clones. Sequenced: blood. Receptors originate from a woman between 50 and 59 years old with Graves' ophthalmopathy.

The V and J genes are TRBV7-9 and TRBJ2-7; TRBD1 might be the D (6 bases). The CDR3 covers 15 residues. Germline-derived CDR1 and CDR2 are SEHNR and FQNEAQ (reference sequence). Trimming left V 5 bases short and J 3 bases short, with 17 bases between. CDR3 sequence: CASSGRGKGHYEQYF. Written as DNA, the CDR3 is TGTGCCAGCAGCGGCAGGGGTAAGGGGCACTACGAGCAGTACTTC.

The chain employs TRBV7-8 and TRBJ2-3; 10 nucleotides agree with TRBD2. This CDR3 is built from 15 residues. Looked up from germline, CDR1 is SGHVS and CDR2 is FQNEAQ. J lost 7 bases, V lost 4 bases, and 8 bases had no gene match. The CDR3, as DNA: TGTGCCAGCAGCTATGGAGCGGGAGGGCGAAATACGCAGTATTTT. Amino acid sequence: CASSYGAGGRNTQYF.

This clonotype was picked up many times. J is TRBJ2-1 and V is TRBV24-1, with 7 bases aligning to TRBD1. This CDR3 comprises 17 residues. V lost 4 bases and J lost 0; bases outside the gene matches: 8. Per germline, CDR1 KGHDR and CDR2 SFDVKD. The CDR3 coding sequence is TGTGCCACCAGTGAACGACGACAGGGAAACTCCTACAATGAGCAGTTCTTC. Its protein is CATSERRQGNSYNEQFF.

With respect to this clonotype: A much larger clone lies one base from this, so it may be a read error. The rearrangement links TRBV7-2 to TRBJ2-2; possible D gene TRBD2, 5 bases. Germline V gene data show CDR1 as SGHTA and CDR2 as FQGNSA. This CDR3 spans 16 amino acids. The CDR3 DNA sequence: TGTGCCAGCAGGAGATCGCTACTAACGAACACCGGGGAGCTGTTATTT. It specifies CASRRSLLTNTGELLF. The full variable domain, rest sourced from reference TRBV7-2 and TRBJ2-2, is GAGVSQSPSNKVTEKGKDVELRCDPISGHTALYWYRQSLGQGLEFLIYFQGNSAPDKSGLPSDRFSAERTGGSVSTLTIQRTQQEDSAVYLCASRRSLLTNTGELLFGEGSRLTVL.

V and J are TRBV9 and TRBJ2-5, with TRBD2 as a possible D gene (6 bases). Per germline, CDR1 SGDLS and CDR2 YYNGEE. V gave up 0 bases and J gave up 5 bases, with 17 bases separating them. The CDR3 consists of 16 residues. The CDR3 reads CASSVGLAEEGETQYF. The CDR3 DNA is TGTGCCAGCAGCGTAGGATTAGCGGAGGAGGGCGAGACCCAGTACTTC.

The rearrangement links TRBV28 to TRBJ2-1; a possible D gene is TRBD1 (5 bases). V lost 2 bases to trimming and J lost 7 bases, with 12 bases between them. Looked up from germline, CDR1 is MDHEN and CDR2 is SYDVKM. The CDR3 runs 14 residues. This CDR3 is CASSLAAGHNEQFF. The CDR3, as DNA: TGTGCCAGCAGTTTAGCGGCAGGGCATAATGAGCAGTTCTTC.

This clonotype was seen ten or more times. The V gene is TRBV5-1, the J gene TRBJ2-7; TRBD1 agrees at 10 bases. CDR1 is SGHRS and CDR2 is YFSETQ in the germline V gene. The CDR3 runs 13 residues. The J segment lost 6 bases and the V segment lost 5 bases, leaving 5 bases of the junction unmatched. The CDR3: CASRRDRGLEQYF. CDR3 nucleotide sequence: TGCGCCAGCAGGCGTGACAGGGGGCTCGAGCAGTACTTC.